In this sample, the clone carrying this T cell receptor beta chain turned up a few times. This sample stems from a study of control samples from healthy donors and cancer patients. This CDR3 is built from 12 residues. V dropped 7 bases and J dropped 5 bases, with 11 bases sitting between them. Germline V gene sequence: CDR1 SEHNR, CDR2 FQNEAQ (reference sequence). Sequencing used immunoSEQ multiplex PCR; TCRdb keeps in-frame clones, though not all of them. Here the sample spans fewer than 85,000 clones, 85% to 95% being singletons. The specimen sequenced was blood. V usage is TRBV7-9 and J usage is TRBJ2-5; D is uncertain. This receptor was identified in a woman under 40 in good health. CDR3 protein: CASKKWMETQYF. Here the CDR3 DNA reads TGTGCCAGCAAAAAGTGGATGGAGACCCAGTACTTC. The full variable domain, with the rest looked up from reference TRBV7-9 and TRBJ2-5, is DTGVSQNPRHKITKRGQNVTFRCDPISEHNRLYWYRQTLGQGPEFLTYFQNEAQLEKSRLLSDRFSAERPKGSFSTLEIQRTEQGDSAMYLCASKKWMETQYFGPGTRLLVL.